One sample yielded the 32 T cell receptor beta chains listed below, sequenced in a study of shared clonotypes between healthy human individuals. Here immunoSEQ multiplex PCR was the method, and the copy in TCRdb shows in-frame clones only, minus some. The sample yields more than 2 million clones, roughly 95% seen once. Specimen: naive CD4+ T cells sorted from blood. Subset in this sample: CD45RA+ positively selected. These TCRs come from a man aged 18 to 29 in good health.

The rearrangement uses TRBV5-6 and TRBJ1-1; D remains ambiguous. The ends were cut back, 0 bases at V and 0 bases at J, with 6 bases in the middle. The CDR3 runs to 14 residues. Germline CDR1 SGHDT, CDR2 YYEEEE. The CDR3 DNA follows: TGTGCCAGCAGCTTGGCCCGCCTGAACACTGAAGCTTTCTTT. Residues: CASSLARLNTEAFF.

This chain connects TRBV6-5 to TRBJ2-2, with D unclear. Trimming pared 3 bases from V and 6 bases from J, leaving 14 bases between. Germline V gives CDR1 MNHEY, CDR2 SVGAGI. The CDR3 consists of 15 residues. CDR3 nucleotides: TGTGCCAGCAGTTATGAGGCACTTAGACCCGGGGAGCTGTTTTTT. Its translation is CASSYEALRPGELFF.

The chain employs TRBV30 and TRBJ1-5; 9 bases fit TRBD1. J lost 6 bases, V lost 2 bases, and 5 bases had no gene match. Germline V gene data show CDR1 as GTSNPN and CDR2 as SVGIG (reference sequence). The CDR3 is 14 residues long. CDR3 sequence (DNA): TGTGCCTGGAGTCTGACAGGGGGAGGTCAGCCCCAGCATTTT. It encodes CAWSLTGGGQPQHF. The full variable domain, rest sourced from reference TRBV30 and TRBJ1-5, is SQTIHQWPATLVQPVGSPLSLECTVEGTSNPNLYWYRQAAGRGLQLLFYSVGIGQISSEVPQNLSASRPQDRQFILSSKKLLLSDSGFYLCAWSLTGGGQPQHFGDGTRLSIL.

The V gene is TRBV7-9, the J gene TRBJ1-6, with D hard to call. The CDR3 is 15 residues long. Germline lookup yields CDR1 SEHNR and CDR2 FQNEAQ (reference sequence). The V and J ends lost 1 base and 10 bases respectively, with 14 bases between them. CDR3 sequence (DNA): TGTGCCAGCAGCTTAGGAGGCGGCCGAGGATCACCCCTCCACTTT. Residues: CASSLGGGRGSPLHF.

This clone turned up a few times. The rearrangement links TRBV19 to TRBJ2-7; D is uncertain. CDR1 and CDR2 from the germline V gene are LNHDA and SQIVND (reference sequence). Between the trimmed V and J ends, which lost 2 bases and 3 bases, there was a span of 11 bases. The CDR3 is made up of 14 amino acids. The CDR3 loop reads CASSIPGRYYEQYF. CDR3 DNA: TGTGCCAGTAGTATACCTGGACGGTACTACGAGCAGTACTTC.

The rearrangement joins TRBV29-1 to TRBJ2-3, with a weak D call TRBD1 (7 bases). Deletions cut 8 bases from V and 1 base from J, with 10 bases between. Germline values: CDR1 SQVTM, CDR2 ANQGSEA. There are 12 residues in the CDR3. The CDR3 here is CSQGEGTDTQYF. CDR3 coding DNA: TGCAGCCAGGGGGAGGGCACAGATACGCAGTATTTT.

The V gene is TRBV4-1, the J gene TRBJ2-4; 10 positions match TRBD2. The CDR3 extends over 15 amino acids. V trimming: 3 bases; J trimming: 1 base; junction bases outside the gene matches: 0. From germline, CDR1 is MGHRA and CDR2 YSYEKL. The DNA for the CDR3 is TGCGCCAGCAGCCAGGGACTAGCGGCCAAAAACATTCAGTACTTC. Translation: CASSQGLAAKNIQYF.

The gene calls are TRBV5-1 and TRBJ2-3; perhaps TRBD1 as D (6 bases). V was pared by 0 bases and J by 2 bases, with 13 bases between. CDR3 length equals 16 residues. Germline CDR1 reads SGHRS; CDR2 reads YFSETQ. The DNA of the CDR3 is TGCGCCAGCAGCTTGGGACAGGCCGCCGCCACAGATACGCAGTATTTT. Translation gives CASSLGQAAATDTQYF. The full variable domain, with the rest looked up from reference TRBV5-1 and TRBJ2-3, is KAGVTQTPRYLIKTRGQQVTLSCSPISGHRSVSWYQQTPGQGLQFLFEYFSETQRNKGNFPGRFSGRQFSNSRSEMNVSTLELGDSALYLCASSLGQAAATDTQYFGPGTRLTVL.

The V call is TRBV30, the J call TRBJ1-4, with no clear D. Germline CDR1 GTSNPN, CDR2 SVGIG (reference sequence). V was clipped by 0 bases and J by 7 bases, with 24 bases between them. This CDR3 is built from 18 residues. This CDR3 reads CAWSVRPHRGLGGEKLFF. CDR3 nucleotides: TGTGCCTGGAGTGTACGCCCCCACAGAGGCCTCGGAGGTGAAAAACTGTTTTTT.

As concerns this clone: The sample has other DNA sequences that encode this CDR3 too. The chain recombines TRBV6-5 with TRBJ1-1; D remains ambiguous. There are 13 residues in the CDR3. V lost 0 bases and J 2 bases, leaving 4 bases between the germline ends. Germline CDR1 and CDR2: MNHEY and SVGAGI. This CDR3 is CASSYSINTEAFF. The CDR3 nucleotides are TGTGCCAGCAGTTACTCCATTAACACTGAAGCTTTCTTT.

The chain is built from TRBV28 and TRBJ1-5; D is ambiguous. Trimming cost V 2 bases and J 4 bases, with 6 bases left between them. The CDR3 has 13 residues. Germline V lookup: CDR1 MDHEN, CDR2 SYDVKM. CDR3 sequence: CASSLDQNQPQHF. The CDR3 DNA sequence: TGTGCCAGCAGTTTAGACCAAAATCAGCCCCAGCATTTT.

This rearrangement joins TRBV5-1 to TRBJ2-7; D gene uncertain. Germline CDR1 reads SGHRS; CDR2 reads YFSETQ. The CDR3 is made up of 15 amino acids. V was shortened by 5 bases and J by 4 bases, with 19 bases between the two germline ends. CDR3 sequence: CASSVDGYGPYEQYF. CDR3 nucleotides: TGCGCCAGCAGTGTGGACGGGTACGGACCTTACGAGCAGTACTTC.

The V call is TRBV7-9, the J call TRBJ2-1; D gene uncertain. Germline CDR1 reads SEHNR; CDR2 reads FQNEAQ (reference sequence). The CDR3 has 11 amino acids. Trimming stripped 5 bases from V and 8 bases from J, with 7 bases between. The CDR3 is CASSRVDEQFF. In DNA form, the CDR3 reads TGTGCCAGCAGCAGGGTAGATGAGCAGTTCTTC.

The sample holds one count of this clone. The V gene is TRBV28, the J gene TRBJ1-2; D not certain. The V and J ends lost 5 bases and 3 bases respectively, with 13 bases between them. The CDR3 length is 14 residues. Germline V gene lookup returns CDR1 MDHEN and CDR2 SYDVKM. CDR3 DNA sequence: TGTGCCAGCAGTCCTTACGGGGTTCACTATGGCTACACCTTC. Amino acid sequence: CASSPYGVHYGYTF.

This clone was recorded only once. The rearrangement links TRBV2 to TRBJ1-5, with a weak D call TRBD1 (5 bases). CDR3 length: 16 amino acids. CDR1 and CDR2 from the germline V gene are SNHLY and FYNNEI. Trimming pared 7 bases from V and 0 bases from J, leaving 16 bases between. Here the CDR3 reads CASTPQRGNSNQPQHF. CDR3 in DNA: TGTGCCAGCACCCCCCAGAGGGGAAATAGCAATCAGCCCCAGCATTTT.

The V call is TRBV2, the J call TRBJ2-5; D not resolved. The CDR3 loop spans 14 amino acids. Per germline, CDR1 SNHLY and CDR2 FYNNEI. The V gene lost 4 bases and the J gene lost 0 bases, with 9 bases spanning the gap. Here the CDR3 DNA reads TGTGCCAGCAGTGCCACACAGTACCAAGAGACCCAGTACTTC. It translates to CASSATQYQETQYF.

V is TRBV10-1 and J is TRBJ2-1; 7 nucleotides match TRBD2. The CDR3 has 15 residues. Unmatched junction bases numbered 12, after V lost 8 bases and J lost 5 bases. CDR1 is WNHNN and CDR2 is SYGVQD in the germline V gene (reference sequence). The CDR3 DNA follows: TGCGCCAGCCGACCCTCTCTAGCGGCTGACAATGAGCAGTTCTTC. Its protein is CASRPSLAADNEQFF.

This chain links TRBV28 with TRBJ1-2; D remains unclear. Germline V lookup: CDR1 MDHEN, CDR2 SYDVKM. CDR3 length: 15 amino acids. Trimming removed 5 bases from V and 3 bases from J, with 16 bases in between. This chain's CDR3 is CASSIYARGDYGYTF. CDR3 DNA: TGTGCCAGCAGTATCTACGCCCGGGGAGACTATGGCTACACCTTC.

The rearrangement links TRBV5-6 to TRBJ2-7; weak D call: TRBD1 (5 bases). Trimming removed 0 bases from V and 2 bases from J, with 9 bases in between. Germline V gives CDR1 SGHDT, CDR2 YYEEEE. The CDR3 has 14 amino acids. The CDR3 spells CASSLGQPPYEQYF. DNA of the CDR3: TGTGCCAGCAGCTTGGGACAGCCACCCTACGAGCAGTACTTC.

The CDR3 bases are TGTGCCAGTAGCCCGCTCGACAGGGGGCTAAATCAGCCCCAGCATTTT. The encoded protein is CASSPLDRGLNQPQHF. The chain carries TRBV19 and TRBJ1-5, with TRBD1 identical over 10 bases. CDR3 size: 16 residues. V was pared by 6 bases and J by 4 bases, with 9 bases of the junction left unmatched. Per germline, CDR1 LNHDA and CDR2 SQIVND (reference sequence).

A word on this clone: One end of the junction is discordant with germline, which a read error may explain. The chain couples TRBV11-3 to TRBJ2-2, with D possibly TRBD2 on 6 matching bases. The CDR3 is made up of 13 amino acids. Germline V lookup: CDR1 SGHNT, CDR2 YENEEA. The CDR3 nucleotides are TGTGCCAGCAGCCCCGGCGCCCTCGGGGGGCTGTTTTTT. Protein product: CASSPGALGGLFF.

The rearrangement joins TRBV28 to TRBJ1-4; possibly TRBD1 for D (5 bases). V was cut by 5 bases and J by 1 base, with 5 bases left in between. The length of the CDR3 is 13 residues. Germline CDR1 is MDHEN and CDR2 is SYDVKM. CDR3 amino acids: CASSGGTNEKLFF. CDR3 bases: TGTGCCAGCAGTGGGGGAACTAATGAAAAACTGTTTTTT.

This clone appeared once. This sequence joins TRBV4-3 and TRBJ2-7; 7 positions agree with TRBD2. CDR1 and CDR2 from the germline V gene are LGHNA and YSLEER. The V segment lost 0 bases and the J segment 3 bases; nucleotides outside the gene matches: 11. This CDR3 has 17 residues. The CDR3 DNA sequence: TGCGCCAGCAGCCAAGATGCCGGGGCTAGCGGTATCTACGAGCAGTACTTC. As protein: CASSQDAGASGIYEQYF.

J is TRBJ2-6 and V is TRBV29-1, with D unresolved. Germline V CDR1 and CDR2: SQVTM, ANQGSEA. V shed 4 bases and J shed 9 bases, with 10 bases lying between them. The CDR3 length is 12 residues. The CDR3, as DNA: TGCAGCGTTGCAGAGTTTGGCAACGTCCTGACTTTC. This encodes CSVAEFGNVLTF.

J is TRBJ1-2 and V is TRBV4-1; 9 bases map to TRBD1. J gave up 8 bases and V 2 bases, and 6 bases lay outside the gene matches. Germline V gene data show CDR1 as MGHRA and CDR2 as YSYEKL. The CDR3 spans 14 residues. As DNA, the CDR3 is TGCGCCAGCAGCCAAATCGGGACAGGGAAGGGCTACACCTTC. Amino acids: CASSQIGTGKGYTF.

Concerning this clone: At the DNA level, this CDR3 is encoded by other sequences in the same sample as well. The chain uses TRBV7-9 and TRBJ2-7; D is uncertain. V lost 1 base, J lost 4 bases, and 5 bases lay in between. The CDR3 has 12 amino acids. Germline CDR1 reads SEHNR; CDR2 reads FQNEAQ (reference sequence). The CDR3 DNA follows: TGTGCCAGCAGCTTAGGAGTATACGAGCAGTACTTC. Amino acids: CASSLGVYEQYF.

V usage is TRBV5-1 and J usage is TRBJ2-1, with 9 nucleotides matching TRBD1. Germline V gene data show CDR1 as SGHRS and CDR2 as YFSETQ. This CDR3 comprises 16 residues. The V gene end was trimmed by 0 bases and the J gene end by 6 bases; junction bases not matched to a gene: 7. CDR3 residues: CASSLVPDRGGNEQFF. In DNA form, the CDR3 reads TGCGCCAGCAGCTTGGTTCCGGACAGGGGCGGCAATGAGCAGTTCTTC.

The CDR3: CAWSAQGVTEAFF. In nucleotides, the CDR3 is TGTGCCTGGAGTGCGCAGGGGGTGACTGAAGCTTTCTTT. The chain uses TRBV30 and TRBJ1-1, with 7 bases fitting TRBD1. J was trimmed by 5 bases and V by 1 base; bases with no gene match: 4. Germline assignment: CDR1 GTSNPN and CDR2 SVGIG (reference sequence). The CDR3 spans 13 residues.

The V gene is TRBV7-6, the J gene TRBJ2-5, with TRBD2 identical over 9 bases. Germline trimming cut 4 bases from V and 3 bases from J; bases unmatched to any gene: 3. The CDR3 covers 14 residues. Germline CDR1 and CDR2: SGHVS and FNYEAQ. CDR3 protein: CASSSKREEETQYF. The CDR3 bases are TGTGCCAGCAGCTCGAAGCGGGAGGAAGAGACCCAGTACTTC. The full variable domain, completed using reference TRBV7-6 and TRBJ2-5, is GAGVSQSPRYKVTKRGQDVALRCDPISGHVSLYWYRQALGQGPEFLTYFNYEAQQDKSGLPNDRFSAERPEGSISTLTIQRTEQRDSAMYRCASSSKREEETQYFGPGTRLLVL.

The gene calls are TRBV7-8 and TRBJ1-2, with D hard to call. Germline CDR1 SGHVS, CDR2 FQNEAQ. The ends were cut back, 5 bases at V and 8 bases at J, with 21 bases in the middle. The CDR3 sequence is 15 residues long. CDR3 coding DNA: TGTGCCAGCAGCGCCGACCGGCCGGGGTTAGGAGGCTACACCTTC. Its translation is CASSADRPGLGGYTF.

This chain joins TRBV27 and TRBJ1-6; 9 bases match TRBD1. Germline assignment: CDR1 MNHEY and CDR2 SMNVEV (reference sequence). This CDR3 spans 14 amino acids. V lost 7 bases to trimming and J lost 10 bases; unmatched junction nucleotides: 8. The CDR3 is CASTPGTGSSPLHF. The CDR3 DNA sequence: TGTGCCAGCACGCCCGGGACAGGGAGCTCACCCCTCCACTTT.

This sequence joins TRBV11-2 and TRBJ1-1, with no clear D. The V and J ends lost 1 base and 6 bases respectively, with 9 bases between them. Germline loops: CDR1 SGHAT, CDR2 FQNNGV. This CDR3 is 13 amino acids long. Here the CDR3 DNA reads TGTGCCAGCAGCTTAGCGGGTGTCCCTGAAGCTTTCTTT. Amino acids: CASSLAGVPEAFF. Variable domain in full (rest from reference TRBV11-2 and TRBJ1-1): EAGVAQSPRYKIIEKRQSVAFWCNPISGHATLYWYQQILGQGPKLLIQFQNNGVVDDSQLPKDRFSAERLKGVDSTLKIQPAKLEDSAVYLCASSLAGVPEAFFGQGTRLTVV.